Given below is one T cell receptor beta chain in context. Template material for amplifying TCR beta CDR3 regions consisted of RNA transcripts. The HTBI set primed first-round TCR CDR3 RT-PCR. TCRdb fed the multiplex PCR reads into MiXCR, producing one record per CDR3 protein. The sample yields about 740,000 distinct CDR3 sequences, about 15% seen once. The data were obtained in a study of T cells in Graves' hyperthyroidism and ophthalmopathy. Study details: Peripheral blood was drawn at first diagnosis, prior to all treatment.

The CDR3 is 11 residues long. Germline V gene data show CDR1 as DFQATT and CDR2 as SNEGSKA (reference sequence). Absence of ophthalmopathy progression within 18 months defined stable Graves' hyperthyroidism. The rearrangement links TRBV20-1 to TRBJ2-7; 12 nucleotides align to TRBD1. Sample: blood. The clonotype comes from a young woman with Graves' hyperthyroidism. CDR3 DNA sequence: TGCGGGACAGGGGGCATCTACGAGCAGTACTTC. This encodes CGTGGIYEQYF.